This T cell receptor beta chain appears in the sequencing data of a study of T cells in Graves' hyperthyroidism and ophthalmopathy. Study-wide context: Peripheral blood was obtained at initial diagnosis, preceding any treatment.

Many counts were recorded for this clonotype. Authors of the study amplified TCR beta CDR3 regions from RNA transcripts. HTBI primers drove first-round RT-PCR of the TCR CDR3. One entry per CDR3 protein, called by TCRdb with MiXCR from the multiplex PCR reads. The repertoire holds hundreds of thousands of distinct CDR3 sequences, with approximately 16% as singletons. The CDR3 extends over 15 amino acids. V gave up 6 bases and J gave up 4 bases, with 21 bases separating them. CDR1 is DFQATT and CDR2 is SNEGSKA in the germline V gene (reference sequence). The source of this sequence is a woman in her fifties or sixties with Graves' ophthalmopathy. Source material: blood. This chain uses TRBV20-1 with TRBJ1-2, with D unclear. The CDR3 DNA is TGCAGTGCCCCCTCGCCGAAGGGAAGTCTCTATGGCTACACCTTC. It is translated as CSAPSPKGSLYGYTF.